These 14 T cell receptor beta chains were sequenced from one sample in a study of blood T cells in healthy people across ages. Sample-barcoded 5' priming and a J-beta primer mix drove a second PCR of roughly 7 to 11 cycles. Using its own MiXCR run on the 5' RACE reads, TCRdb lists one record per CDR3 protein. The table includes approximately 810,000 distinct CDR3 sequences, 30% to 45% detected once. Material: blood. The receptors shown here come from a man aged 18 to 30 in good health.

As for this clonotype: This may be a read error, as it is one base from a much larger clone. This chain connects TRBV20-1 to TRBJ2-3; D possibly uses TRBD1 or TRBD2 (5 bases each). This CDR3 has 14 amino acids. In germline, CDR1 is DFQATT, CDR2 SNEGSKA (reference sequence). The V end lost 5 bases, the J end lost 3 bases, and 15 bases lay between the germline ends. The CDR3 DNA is TGCAGTGCTGGTGGGACCGCCAATACAGATACGCAGTATTTT. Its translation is CSAGGTANTDTQYF.

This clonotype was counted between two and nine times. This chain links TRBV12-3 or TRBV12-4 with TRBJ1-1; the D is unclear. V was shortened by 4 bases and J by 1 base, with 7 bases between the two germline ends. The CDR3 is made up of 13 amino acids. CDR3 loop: CASSWDWNTEAFF. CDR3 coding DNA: TGTGCCAGCAGTTGGGATTGGAACACTGAAGCTTTCTTT.

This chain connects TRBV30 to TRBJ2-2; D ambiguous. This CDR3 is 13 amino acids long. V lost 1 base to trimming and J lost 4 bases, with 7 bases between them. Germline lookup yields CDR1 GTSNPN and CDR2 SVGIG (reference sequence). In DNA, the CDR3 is TGTGCCTGGAGTGGGCTACCCACCGGGGAGCTGTTTTTT. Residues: CAWSGLPTGELFF.

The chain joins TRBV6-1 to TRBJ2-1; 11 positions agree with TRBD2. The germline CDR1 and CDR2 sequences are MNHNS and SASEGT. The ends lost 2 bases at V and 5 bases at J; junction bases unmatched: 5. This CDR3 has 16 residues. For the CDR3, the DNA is TGTGCCAGCAGTGAATTAGGACTAGCGGGCAACAATGAGCAGTTCTTC. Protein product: CASSELGLAGNNEQFF.

The CDR3 region has the DNA TGTGCCAGCCCCCTCCCAGGGGTGAACACCGGGGAGCTGTTTTTT. Translation: CASPLPGVNTGELFF. The V gene is TRBV7-9, the J gene TRBJ2-2, with D possibly matching TRBD1 (6 bases). Deletions cut 8 bases from V and 1 base from J, with 14 bases between. Germline-derived CDR1 and CDR2 are SEHNR and FQNEAQ (reference sequence). This CDR3 region has 15 residues.

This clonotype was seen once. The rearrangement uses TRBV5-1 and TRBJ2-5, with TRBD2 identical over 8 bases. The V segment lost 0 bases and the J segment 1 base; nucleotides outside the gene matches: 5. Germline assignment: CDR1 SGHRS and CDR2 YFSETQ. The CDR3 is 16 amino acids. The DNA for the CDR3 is TGCGCCAGCAGCTTGGAGGCGGGGGGAACCCAAGAGACCCAGTACTTC. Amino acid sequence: CASSLEAGGTQETQYF.

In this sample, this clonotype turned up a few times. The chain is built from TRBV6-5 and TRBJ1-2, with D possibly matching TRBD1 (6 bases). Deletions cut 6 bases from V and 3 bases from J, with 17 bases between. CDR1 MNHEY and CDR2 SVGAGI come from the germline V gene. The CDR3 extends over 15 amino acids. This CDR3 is CASSPGTLRDYGYTF. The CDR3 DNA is TGTGCCAGCAGCCCTGGGACATTACGTGACTATGGCTACACCTTC.

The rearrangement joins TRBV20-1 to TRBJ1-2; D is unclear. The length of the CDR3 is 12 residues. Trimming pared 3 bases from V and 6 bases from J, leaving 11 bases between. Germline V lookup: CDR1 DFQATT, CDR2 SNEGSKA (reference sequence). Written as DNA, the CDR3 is TGCAGTGCTAGCCCCGGACGTCATGGCTACACCTTC. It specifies CSASPGRHGYTF.

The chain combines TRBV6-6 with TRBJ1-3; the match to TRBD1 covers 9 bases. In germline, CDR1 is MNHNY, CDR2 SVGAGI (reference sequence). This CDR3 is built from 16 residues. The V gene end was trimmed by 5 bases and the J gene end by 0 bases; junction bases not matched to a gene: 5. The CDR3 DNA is TGTGCCAGCAGTCACGGACAGGGGCACTCTGGAAACACCATATATTTT. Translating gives CASSHGQGHSGNTIYF.

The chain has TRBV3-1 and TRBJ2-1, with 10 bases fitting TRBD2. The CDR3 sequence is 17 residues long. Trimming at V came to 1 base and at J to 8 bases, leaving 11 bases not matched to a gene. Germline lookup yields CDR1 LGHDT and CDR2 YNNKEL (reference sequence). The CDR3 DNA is TGTGCCAGCAGCCAAGCAAGAACTAGCGGGGCCGCGGATGAGCAGTTCTTC. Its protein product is CASSQARTSGAADEQFF.

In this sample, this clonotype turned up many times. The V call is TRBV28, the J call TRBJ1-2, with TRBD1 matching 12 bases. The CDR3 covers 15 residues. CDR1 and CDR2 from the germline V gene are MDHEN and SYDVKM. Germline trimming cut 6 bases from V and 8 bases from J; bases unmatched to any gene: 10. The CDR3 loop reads CASSLPGQGARGYTF. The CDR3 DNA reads TGTGCCAGCAGCTTGCCGGGACAGGGGGCACGGGGCTACACCTTC.

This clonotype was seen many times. CDR3 coding DNA: TGCGCCAGCAGCCAAGGTTTTTCGGGGCCAGGGCGCGCGCAGTATTTT. It translates to CASSQGFSGPGRAQYF. The chain recombines TRBV4-3 with TRBJ2-3; D is possibly TRBD1 or TRBD2 (5 bases each). The ends were cut back, 1 base at V and 10 bases at J, with 21 bases in the middle. CDR3 size: 16 residues. Germline V gives CDR1 LGHNA, CDR2 YSLEER.

Here the CDR3 DNA reads TGTGCCAGCAGCTTGCTTAGGACTAGCGGCACAGATACGCAGTATTTT. Its protein product is CASSLLRTSGTDTQYF. This rearrangement joins TRBV7-3 to TRBJ2-3; 9 nucleotides agree with TRBD2. Looked up from germline, CDR1 is SGHTA and CDR2 is FQGTGA. Trimming removed 3 bases from V and 1 base from J; junction bases left unmatched: 5. CDR3 length: 16 amino acids.

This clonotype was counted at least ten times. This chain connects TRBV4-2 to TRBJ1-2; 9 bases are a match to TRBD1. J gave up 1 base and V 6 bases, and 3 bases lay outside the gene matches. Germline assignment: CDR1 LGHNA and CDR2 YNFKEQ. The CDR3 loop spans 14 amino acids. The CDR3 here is CASSRDRVNYGYTF. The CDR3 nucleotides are TGTGCCAGCAGTCGGGACAGGGTTAACTATGGCTACACCTTC.